This TCR beta chain is drawn from a study of blood T cell repertoires in COVID-19. As for the study in general: The samples span acute and convalescent COVID-19 from the United States, Italy and Spain. PBMCs, B-cell-depleted T cells, or T cells were the source of the cDNA or gDNA that made up the material.

Germline CDR1 MNHEY, CDR2 SMNVEV (reference sequence). The CDR3 loop spans 13 amino acids. The ends lost 5 bases at V and 6 bases at J; junction bases unmatched: 6. Produced via immunoSEQ multiplex PCR; TCRdb's table is partial and in-frame only. The table shows fewer than 350,000 clones, with approximately 90% occurring only once. Study members were between about 18 and 90 years old and lived in 20 to 30 US regions. Participants' own reports of clinical history determined their cohort assignment. The source material was PBMCs or T cells enriched from blood (not recorded which). The chain couples TRBV27 to TRBJ1-1; 7 bases are shared with TRBD1. The clonotype originates from a woman aged 60-70 years in a cohort exposed to, infected with or recovered from COVID-19 (not recorded which). CDR3 bases: TGTGCCAGCAGTCCCCGACAGGGCTCTGAAGCTTTCTTT. Translation gives CASSPRQGSEAFF.